The sequence of this T cell receptor beta chain was determined in a study of PD-1 blockade in classical Hodgkin lymphoma. Notes on the study in general: Those starting nivolumab under 1 year post-ASCT were excluded.

TCRdb keeps only in-frame clones here, not all; method: immunoSEQ multiplex PCR. Here the sample spans about 30,000 clones, about 71% being singletons. The CDR3 loop spans 15 amino acids. In germline, CDR1 is GTSNPN, CDR2 SVGIG (reference sequence). V shed 0 bases and J 0 bases; nucleotides not matched to a gene: 4. Each of the patients experienced relapse following autologous stem cell transplantation, and their brentuximab vedotin exposure differed. As regards this clone: No antigen is known for it.

The chain employs TRBV30 and TRBJ2-5, with 7 bases that match TRBD1. This receptor was taken from a human donor with classical Hodgkin lymphoma. The material sequenced was peripheral blood mononuclear cells (PBMCs), taken before the second cycle of nivolumab. The CDR3 nucleotides read TGTGCCTGGAGTGTAGGGACAGAGTACCAAGAGACCCAGTACTTC. This encodes CAWSVGTEYQETQYF.